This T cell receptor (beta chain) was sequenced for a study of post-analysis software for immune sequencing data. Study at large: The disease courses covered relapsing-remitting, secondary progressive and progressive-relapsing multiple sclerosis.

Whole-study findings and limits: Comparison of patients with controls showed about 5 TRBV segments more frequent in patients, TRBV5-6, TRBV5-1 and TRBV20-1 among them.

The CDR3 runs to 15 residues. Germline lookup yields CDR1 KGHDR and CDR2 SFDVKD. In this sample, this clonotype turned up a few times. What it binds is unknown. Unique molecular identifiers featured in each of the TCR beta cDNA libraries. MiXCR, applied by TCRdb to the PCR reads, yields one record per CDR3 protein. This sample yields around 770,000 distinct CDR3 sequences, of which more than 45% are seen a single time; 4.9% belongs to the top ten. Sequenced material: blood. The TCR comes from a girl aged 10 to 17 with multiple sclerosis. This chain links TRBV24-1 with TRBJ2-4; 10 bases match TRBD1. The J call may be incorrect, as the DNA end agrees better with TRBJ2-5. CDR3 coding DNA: TGTGCCACCAGTGTCCGACAGGGGGCTCAGGAGACCCAGTACTTC. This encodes CATSVRQGAQETQYF.